The T cell receptor (beta chain) under discussion was sequenced for a study of shared clonotypes between healthy human individuals. Concerning this clone itself: Its antigen is unknown.

Study-level points and caveats: Represented diversity, genetic and exposure-history alike, was limited by few donors.

The CDR3 sequence is 15 residues long. Trimming removed 5 bases from V and 0 bases from J, with 11 bases in between. Looked up from germline, CDR1 is SNHLY and CDR2 is FYNNEI. For unsorted samples, genomic DNA was extracted from tens of millions of PBMCs. In the authors' methods: ImmunoSEQ output held junction-only sequences without quality scores, so filtering differed. Profiled with immunoSEQ multiplex PCR; TCRdb holds only in-frame clones, not every one. V and J calls plus clone size are reproduced from that table; the DNA served to infer D and trimming. The table records around 450,000 clones, 70% to 80% of them present only once.

Input material: PBMCs. This clonotype was obtained from a woman aged 40 to 55 in good health. Some clones in this sample may be carry-over from other donors' samples. J is TRBJ2-1 and V is TRBV2; D is undetermined. The CDR3 sequence is CASSITVSSYNEQFF. The CDR3 nucleotides are TGTGCCAGCAGTATTACAGTCAGCTCCTACAATGAGCAGTTCTTC.